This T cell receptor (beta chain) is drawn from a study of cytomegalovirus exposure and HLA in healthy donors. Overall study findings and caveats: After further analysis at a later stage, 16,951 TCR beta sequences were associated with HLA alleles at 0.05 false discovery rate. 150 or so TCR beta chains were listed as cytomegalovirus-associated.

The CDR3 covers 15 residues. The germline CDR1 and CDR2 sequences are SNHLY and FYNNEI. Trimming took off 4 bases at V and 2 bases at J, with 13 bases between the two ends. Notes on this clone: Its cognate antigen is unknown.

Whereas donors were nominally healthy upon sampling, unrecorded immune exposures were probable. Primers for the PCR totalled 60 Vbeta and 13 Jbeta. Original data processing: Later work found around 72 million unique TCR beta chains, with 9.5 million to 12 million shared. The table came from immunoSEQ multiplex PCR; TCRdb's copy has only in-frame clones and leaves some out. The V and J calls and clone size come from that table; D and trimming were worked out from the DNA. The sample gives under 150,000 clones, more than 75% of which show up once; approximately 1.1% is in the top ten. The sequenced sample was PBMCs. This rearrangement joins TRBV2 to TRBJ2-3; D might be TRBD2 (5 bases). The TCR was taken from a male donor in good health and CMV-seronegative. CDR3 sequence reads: CASSVRGDITDTQYF. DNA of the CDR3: TGTGCCAGCAGTGTCCGGGGAGATATCACAGATACGCAGTATTTT.